Given below is one T cell receptor (beta chain) in context. Sequenced by immunoSEQ multiplex PCR; TCRdb stores in-frame clones only, minus some. The sample records roughly 60,000 clones, 90% to 96% being singletons. Trimming cost V 7 bases and J 2 bases; bases outside gene matches: 7. The CDR3 runs 15 residues. Per the germline V gene, CDR1 is MNHEY and CDR2 is SVGAGI. These data come from a study of cytomegalovirus exposure and HLA in healthy donors. Sequencing used PBMCs. This TCR came from a young woman in good health and CMV-seronegative. The J gene is TRBJ2-7, the V gene TRBV6-5; 11 bases agree with TRBD2. The CDR3 loop reads CASTPLAGGPYEQYF. CDR3 sequence (DNA): TGTGCCAGCACCCCCCTAGCGGGGGGCCCCTACGAGCAGTACTTC.